This TCR beta chain comes out of a study of T cell responses to AZD1222 COVID-19 vaccine. TCRdb's table, derived via immunoSEQ multiplex PCR, lists solely in-frame clones and lacks some. Of 150,000 or so clones listed, 80% to 95% were seen once; the top ten hold about 2.5%. Germline-derived CDR1 and CDR2 are SGHKS and YYEKEE (reference sequence). The V segment lost 4 bases and the J segment 8 bases; nucleotides outside the gene matches: 5. The CDR3 totals 12 residues. Regarding this clone: Its matching antigen is unknown.

Points from the study as a whole: Repertoire collection took place solely once the T cell response had peaked. The sample set comprised mostly white British donors with more females, and clonal diversity was possibly underestimated.

The TCR comes from an adult in good health. Sequences were derived from peripheral blood, sampled on day 0 of AZD1222 vaccination. The rearrangement joins TRBV5-5 to TRBJ1-2; TRBD1 matches 7 bases. Here the CDR3 reads CASSPGGGGYTF. The CDR3 DNA follows: TGTGCCAGCAGCCCAGGAGGGGGCGGCTACACCTTC.